This TCR beta chain was sequenced in a study of control samples from healthy donors and cancer patients (TCRdb year 2020). The library was made by the immunoSEQ multiplex PCR assay. The table was pulled from immuneACCESS by TCRdb, which kept in-frame rearrangements only. Such tables lose some clones; where checked, under half of the loss comes from unresolved V genes, and the rest has no known cause. The sample table contains about 130,000 clones; only one count was recorded for roughly 92% of them. Less than 6% of the sample lies in the top ten. V and J are truncated by 5 bases and 6 bases respectively, leaving an intervening sequence of 13 bases. The CDR3 runs 14 residues from the cysteine to the phenylalanine. The entry retains the CDR3 DNA only, 42 bases that are in frame from base 1. The germline V gene yields SGHTA for CDR1 and FQGNSA for CDR2. A word on this clone: The target of this receptor is not known. Base-call qualities are not available, and no considerably larger clone is one nucleotide away.

The TCR was taken from a man younger than 35 in good health. In this chain, TRBV7-2 is recombined with TRBJ2-2; the D segment may tentatively be TRBD1 or TRBD2, each giving 5 matched bases. The sequenced material came from blood. CDR3 reads: CASSLGTMAGELFF. DNA sequence: TGTGCCAGCAGCCTCGGGACGATGGCCGGGGAGCTGTTTTTT.